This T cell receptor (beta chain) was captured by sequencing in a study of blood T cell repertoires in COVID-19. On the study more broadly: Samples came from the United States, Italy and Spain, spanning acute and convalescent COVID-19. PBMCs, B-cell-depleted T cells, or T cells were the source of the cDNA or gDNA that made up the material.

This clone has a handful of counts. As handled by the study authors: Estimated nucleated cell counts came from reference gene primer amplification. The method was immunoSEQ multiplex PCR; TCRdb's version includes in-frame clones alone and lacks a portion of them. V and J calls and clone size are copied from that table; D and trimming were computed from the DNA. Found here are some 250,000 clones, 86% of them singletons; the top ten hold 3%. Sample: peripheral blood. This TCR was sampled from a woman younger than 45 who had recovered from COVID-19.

The CDR3 is CASSQDVAGTRSGNTIYF. In DNA form, the CDR3 reads TGTGCCAGCAGCCAAGACGTCGCGGGGACGCGGTCTGGAAACACCATATATTTT. V and J are TRBV3-1 (or the pseudogene TRBV3-2) and TRBJ1-3, with D perhaps matching TRBD1 (5 bases). Germline CDR1 LGHDT, CDR2 YNNKEL (reference sequence). The CDR3 is 18 residues long. The V and J ends lost 0 bases and 1 base respectively, with 16 bases between them.